This TCR beta chain came from a study of T cells in Graves' hyperthyroidism and ophthalmopathy (dated by TCRdb to the late 2010s). For context, the study as a whole: Peripheral blood was sampled at the time of initial diagnosis, prior to any treatment. An independent validation cohort of about 20 hyperthyroidism patients and about 15 patients who later progressed to ophthalmopathy tested prospective prediction of ophthalmopathy. After sampling, hyperthyroidism patients received methimazole starting at 30 mg daily, and ophthalmopathy patients received high-dose intravenous methylprednisolone. Thyroid tissue and blood T-cell repertoires from six Graves' hyperthyroidism patients were also compared in the study. The 100 discovery patients were divided at random into training and test sets in a 7:3 ratio. The paper reports TCR Vbeta CDR3 sequencing of over 120 peripheral blood samples: around 45 ophthalmopathy, roughly 74 hyperthyroidism and approximately 17 progressor patients. To identify distinguishing TCR V-J signatures, a discovery cohort of around 100 patients was used, comprising 43 with Graves' ophthalmopathy and approximately 57 with stable Graves' hyperthyroidism.

Regarding this clonotype: The antigen it recognizes is unknown. No base quality information exists; no much larger clone differs at one position.

What the research found in general, with its limitations: Most expanded thyroid clonotypes (frequency above 0.001) were also detected in blood, suggesting blood repertoires may reflect thyroid immune responses. A 13 V-J signature model separated ophthalmopathy from stable hyperthyroidism, with nearly 90% sensitivity and roughly 82% specificity in cross-validation and 80%/75% in testing. No statistical method was used to set the sample size in advance, and investigators knew the group allocation. In validation, the model predicted progression to ophthalmopathy a median of about 5.9 months before onset, with 65% to 71% sensitivity and about 75% specificity.

CDR1 and CDR2 are read off the germline V gene as KGHSH and LQKENI. V is clipped by 0 bases and J by 2 bases, and the sequence between their germline boundaries is 7 bases long. The CDR3 goes from the cysteine to the phenylalanine over 14 residues. The DNA shown is the 42-base CDR3, in frame from base 1. Amplification of TCR beta CDR3 regions was carried out from RNA transcripts. For the first round of RT-PCR on the TCR CDR3, the HTBI primer set was used together with the Qiagen OneStep RT-PCR kit. Libraries were constructed in a second round of multiplex PCR, after which size selection and purification were carried out. Libraries were sequenced paired-end with 100 bp reads on an Illumina HiSeq2000. In the paper's pipeline: Raw data were processed with SOAPnuke, discarding reads with adapters, uncalled bases, mean Phred below 15, or no exact constant-primer or identifier match. High-quality paired reads were merged with COPE v1.2.5, and unique nucleotide sequences were defined as clonotypes. MiTCR v1.1 was used to align the clonotypes against IMGT TRBV, TRBD and TRBJ reference segments. The analysis included only V-J combinations with a frequency above 0.0001, which together covered roughly 99% of the repertoires. The TCS score was defined as F50 (clonal expansion) divided by E x V (chaos), with BLOSUM62-based TCRdist calculated between CDR3 peptides within each V-J. Welch's t-statistics and random forest reduced around 510 V-J features to roughly 13, which were used in a naive Bayes classifier (R e1071). TCRdb reprocessed the public reads (quality trimming at Q25 with fastp, clone calling with MiXCR) and kept in-frame beta chains. Rows merge per CDR3 protein into single entries with the most common DNA and genes. These V and J calls rely on TCRdb rather than the paper's analysis. Counted in this sample were hundreds of thousands of distinct CDR3 sequences; approximately 16% of them appeared once. Clones ranked in the top ten supply roughly 3% of the sample.

Ophthalmopathy patients had moderately to severely active disease, with a Clinical Activity Score of 3 or more, a NOSPECS grade of 4 or more, and a disease duration of less than 3 months. Exclusion was applied to patients with uncontrolled infections, other autoimmune diseases, pregnancy or lactation. Clinical symptoms, serum thyroxine and TRAb, thyroid ultrasound, and orbital computed tomography formed the basis for the diagnoses. PBMCs were separated from over 9 ml of fresh peripheral blood using Ficoll-Paque density gradient centrifugation. Total RNA was extracted using Trizol reagent, and RNA quality was assessed on an Agilent 2100 Bioanalyzer.

The sample was blood. The TCR was taken from a woman aged 40 to 50 with Graves' ophthalmopathy. The V and J genes are TRBV18 and TRBJ2-5; the D gene lacks a confident call. The CDR3 protein sequence reads: CASSPPNVQETQYF. The sequenced DNA is TGTGCCAGCTCACCACCGAACGTGCAAGAGACCCAGTACTTC.